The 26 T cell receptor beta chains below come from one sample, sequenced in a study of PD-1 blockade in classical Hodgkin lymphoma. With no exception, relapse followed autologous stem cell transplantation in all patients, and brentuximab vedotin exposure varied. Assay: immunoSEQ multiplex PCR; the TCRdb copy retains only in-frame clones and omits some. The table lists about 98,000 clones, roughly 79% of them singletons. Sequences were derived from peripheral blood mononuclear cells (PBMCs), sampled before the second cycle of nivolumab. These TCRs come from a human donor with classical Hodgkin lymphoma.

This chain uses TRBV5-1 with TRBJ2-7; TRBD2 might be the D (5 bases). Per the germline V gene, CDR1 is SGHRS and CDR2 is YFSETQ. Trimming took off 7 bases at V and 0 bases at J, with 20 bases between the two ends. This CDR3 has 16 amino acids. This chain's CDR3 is CASSYEGQGSSYEQYF. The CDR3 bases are TGCGCCAGCTCTTACGAGGGCCAAGGCAGCTCCTACGAGCAGTACTTC.

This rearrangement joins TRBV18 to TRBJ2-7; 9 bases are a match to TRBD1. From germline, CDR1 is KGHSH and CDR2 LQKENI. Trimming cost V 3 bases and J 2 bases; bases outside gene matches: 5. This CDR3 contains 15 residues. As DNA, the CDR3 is TGTGCCAGCTCACCGGGGGGACAGGGCCCCTACGAGCAGTACTTC. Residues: CASSPGGQGPYEQYF.

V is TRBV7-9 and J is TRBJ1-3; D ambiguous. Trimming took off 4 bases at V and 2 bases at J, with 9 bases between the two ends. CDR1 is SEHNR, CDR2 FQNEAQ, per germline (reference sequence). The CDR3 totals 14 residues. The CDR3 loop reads CASSSLSTGNTIYF. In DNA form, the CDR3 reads TGTGCCAGCAGCTCCCTTAGTACTGGAAACACCATATATTTT.

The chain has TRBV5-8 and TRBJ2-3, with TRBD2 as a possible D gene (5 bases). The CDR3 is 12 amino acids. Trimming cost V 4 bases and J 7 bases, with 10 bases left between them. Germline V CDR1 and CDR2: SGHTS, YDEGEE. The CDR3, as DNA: TGTGCCAGCAGCATGAGCGGAAATACGCAGTATTTT. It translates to CASSMSGNTQYF.

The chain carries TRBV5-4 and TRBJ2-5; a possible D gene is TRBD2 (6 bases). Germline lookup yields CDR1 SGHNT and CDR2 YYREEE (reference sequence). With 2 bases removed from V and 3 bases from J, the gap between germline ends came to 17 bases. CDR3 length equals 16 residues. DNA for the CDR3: TGTGCCAGCAGCTTTGTGGGCGGTGCGGGGAAAGAGACCCAGTACTTC. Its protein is CASSFVGGAGKETQYF.

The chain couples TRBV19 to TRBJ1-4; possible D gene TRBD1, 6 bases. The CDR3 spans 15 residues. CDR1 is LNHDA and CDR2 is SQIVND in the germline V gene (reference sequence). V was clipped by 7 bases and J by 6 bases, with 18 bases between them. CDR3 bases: TGTGCCAGTACCCCCGCCGGGACATTGCATGAAAAACTGTTTTTT. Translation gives CASTPAGTLHEKLFF.

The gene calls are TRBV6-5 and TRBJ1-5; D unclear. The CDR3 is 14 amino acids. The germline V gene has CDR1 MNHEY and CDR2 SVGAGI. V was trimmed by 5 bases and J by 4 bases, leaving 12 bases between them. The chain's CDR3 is CASSPGPTNQPQHF. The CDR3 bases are TGTGCCAGCAGTCCCGGACCGACGAATCAGCCCCAGCATTTT.

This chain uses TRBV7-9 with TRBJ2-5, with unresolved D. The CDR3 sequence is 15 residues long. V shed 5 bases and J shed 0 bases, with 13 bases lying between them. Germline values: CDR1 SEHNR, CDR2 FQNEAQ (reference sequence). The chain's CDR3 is CASSPPLGYQETQYF. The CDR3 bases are TGTGCCAGCAGCCCCCCCCTCGGATACCAAGAGACCCAGTACTTC.

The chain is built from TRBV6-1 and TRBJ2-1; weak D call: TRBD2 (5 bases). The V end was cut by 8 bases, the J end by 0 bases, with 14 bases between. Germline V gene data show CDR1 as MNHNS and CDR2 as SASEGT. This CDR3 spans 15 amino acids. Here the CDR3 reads CASGVTEASYNEQFF. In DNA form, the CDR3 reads TGTGCCAGCGGAGTTACGGAGGCCTCCTACAATGAGCAGTTCTTC.

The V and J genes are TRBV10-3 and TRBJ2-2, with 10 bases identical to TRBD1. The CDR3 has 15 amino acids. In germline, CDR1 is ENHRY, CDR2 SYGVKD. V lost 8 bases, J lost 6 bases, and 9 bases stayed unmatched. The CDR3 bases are TGTGCCATCGCGGGACAGGGGTTTGGGTCCGGGGAGCTGTTTTTT. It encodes CAIAGQGFGSGELFF.

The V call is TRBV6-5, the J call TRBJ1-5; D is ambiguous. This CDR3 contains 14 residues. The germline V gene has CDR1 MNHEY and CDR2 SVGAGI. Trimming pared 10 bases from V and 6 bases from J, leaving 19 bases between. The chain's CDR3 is CATVDRGPLQPQHF. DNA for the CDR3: TGTGCCACCGTTGACCGGGGTCCACTTCAGCCCCAGCATTTT.

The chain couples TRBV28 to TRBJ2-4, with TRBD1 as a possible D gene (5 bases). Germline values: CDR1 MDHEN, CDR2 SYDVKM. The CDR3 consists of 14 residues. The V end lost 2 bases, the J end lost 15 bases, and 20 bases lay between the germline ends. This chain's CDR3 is CASSLRSEGRVTYF. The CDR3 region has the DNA TGTGCCAGCAGTTTAAGGTCGGAAGGCAGGGTCACGTACTTC.

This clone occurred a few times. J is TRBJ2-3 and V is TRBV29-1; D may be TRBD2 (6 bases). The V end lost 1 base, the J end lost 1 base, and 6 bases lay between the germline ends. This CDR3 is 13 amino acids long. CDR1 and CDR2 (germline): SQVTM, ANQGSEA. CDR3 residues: CSVEASGTDTQYF. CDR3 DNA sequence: TGCAGCGTTGAAGCTAGCGGCACAGATACGCAGTATTTT.

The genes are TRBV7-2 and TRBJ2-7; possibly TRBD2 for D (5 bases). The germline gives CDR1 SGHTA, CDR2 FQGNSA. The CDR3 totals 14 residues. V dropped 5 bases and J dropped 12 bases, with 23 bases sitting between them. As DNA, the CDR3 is TGTGCCAGCAGCACTACCCGTAGGGAGCCCACGATGTACTTC. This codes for CASSTTRREPTMYF.

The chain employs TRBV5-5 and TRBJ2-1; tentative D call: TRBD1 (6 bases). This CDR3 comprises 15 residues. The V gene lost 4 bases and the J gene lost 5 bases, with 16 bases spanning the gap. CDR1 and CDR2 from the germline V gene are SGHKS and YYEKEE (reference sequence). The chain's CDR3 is CASSHGQTYDNEQFF. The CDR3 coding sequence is TGTGCCAGCAGCCACGGACAGACTTATGACAATGAGCAGTTCTTC. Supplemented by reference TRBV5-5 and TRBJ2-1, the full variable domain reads DAGVTQSPTHLIKTRGQQVTLRCSPISGHKSVSWYQQVLGQGPQFIFQYYEKEERGRGNFPDRFSARQFPNYSSELNVNALLLGDSALYLCASSHGQTYDNEQFFGPGTRLTVL.

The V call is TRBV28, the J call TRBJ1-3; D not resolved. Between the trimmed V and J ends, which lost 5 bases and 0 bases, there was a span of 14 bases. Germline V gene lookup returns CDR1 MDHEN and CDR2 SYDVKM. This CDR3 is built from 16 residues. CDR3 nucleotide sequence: TGTGCCAGCAGTCCCCCACAGCAGTCCTCTGGAAACACCATATATTTT. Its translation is CASSPPQQSSGNTIYF.

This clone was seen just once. DNA for the CDR3: TGTGCCAGTAGTATACAGGGGGAGCCCCGCGAGCAGTACTTC. It is translated as CASSIQGEPREQYF. The genes are TRBV19 and TRBJ2-7; 7 bases are a match to TRBD1. The CDR3 extends over 14 amino acids. Trimming removed 2 bases from V and 6 bases from J; junction bases left unmatched: 7. The germline V gene has CDR1 LNHDA and CDR2 SQIVND (reference sequence).

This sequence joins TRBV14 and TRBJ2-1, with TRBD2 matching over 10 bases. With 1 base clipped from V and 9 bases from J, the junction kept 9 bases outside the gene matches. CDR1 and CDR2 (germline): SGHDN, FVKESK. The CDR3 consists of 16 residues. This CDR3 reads CASSQVGQSGRGEQFF. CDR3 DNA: TGTGCCAGCAGCCAAGTGGGGCAAAGCGGGAGGGGTGAGCAGTTCTTC.

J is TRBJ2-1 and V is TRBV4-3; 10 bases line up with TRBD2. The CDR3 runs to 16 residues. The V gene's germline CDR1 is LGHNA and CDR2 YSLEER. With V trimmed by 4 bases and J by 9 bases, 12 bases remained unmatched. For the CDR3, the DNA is TGCGCCAGCAGCCTATCGCCCGGGACTAGCGACGGTGAGCAGTTCTTC. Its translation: CASSLSPGTSDGEQFF.

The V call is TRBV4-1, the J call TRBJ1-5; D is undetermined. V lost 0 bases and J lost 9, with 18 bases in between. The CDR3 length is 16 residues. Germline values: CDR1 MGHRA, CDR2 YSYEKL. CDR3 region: CASSQDGGSQSVPQHF. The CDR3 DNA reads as TGCGCCAGCAGCCAAGATGGCGGCAGTCAGAGTGTGCCCCAGCATTTT.

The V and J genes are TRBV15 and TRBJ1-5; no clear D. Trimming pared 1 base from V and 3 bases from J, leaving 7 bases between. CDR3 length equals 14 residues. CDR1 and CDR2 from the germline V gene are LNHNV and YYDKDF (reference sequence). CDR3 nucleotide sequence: TGTGCCACCAGCAGAGTCCAGGTCAATCAGCCCCAGCATTTT. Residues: CATSRVQVNQPQHF.

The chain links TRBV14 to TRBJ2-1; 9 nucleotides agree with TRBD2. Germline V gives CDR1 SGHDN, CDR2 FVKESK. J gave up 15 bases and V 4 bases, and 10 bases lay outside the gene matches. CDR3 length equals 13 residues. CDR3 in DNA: TGTGCCAGCAGCCCGCAGACTAGCGGCCTTTCGTTCTTC. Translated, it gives CASSPQTSGLSFF.

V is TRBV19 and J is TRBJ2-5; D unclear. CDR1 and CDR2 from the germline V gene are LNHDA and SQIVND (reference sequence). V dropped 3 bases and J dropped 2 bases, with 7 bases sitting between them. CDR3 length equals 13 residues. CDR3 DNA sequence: TGTGCCAGTAGTATGTCCCCACAAGAGACCCAGTACTTC. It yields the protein CASSMSPQETQYF.

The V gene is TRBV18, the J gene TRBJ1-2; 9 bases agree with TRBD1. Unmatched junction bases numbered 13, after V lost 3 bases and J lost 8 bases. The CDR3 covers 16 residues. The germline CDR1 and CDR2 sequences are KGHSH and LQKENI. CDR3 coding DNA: TGTGCCAGCTCACCCCTGGACAGGGGAGCTACCATGGGCTACACCTTC. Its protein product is CASSPLDRGATMGYTF.

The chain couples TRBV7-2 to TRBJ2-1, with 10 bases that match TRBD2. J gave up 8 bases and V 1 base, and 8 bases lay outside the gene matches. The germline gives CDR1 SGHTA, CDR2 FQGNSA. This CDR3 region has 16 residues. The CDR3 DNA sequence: TGTGCCAGCAGCTTAGGGCCTAGCGGGAGCGCGTATGAGCAGTTCTTC. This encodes CASSLGPSGSAYEQFF.

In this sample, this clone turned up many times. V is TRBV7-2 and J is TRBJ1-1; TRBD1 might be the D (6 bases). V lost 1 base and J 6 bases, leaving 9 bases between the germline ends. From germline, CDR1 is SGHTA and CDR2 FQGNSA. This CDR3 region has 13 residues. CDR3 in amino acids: CASSLGQDPEAFF. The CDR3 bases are TGTGCCAGCAGCTTAGGACAGGATCCTGAAGCTTTCTTT.